Sequencing of this T cell receptor (beta chain) was carried out in a study of cytomegalovirus exposure and HLA in healthy donors. General study points: The authors enumerated over 150 TCR beta chains as linked to cytomegalovirus. Whilst most TCR sequences proved rare, a subset of public TCRs occurred across many donors. It was found in a later analysis that first-cohort TCR clusters tended to co-occur in the 120 validation repertoires.

The data were produced by immunoSEQ multiplex PCR, yet TCRdb's version contains in-frame clones alone and is incomplete. Here the sample spans approximately 100,000 clones, about 93% being singletons. With regard to this clone: Its antigen is unknown.

Germline CDR1 is ENHRY and CDR2 is SYGVKD. With 6 bases clipped from V and 0 bases from J, the junction kept 7 bases outside the gene matches. This CDR3 is 17 amino acids long. This chain joins TRBV10-3 and TRBJ2-2; 10 bases line up with TRBD2. The origin of this receptor is a woman in her twenties or thirties in good health and CMV-seropositive. Specimen: PBMCs. CDR3 sequence (DNA): TGTGCCATCAGCAGGACTAGCGGAACTCCGAACACCGGGGAGCTGTTTTTT. Protein: CAISRTSGTPNTGELFF.